This T cell receptor (beta chain) was retrieved from a study of glioma-infiltrating T cells. Notes on this clonotype: The target antigen is unknown.

Germline assignment: CDR1 MGHRA and CDR2 YSYEKL. This CDR3 region has 14 residues. With 1 base clipped from V and 10 bases from J, the junction kept 7 bases outside the gene matches. The iRepertoire nested amplicon-rescue multiplex PCR amplified TCR alpha and beta CDR3s from RNA. TCRdb redid the calling of the multiplex PCR reads with MiXCR, one entry per CDR3 protein. This sample has over 140,000 distinct CDR3 sequences, with 30% to 40% found just once. Findings and caveats of the study: Tissue-blood divergence was below expectation in non-neoplastic patients, above in gliomas.

V is TRBV4-1 and J is TRBJ2-1; 7 bases agree with TRBD1. This sequence originates from a human donor with low-grade glioma or glioblastoma, undergoing nonglioma brain surgery, or in good health (not recorded which). Sequenced material: glioma tissue, nonneoplastic brain tissue, or PBMCs (not recorded which). The CDR3 DNA is TGCGCCAGCAGCCAAGCAGGGGGTGAATACGAGCAGTTCTTC. As protein: CASSQAGGEYEQFF.